The rows below give T cell receptor beta chains drawn from one sample of a study of cytomegalovirus exposure and HLA in healthy donors. This table comes from immunoSEQ multiplex PCR, and its TCRdb copy is limited to in-frame clones, with some not included. The sample yields about 140,000 clones, 60% to 80% seen once. Sample: PBMCs. These receptors were collected from a woman aged 40 to 50 in good health and CMV-seronegative. The CDR3 runs from the conserved cysteine through the conserved F or W. D genes are given only for firm matches. Clone size is not always given. Where it is, it says once, few, many or a class for expanded clones.

j_call: TRBJ2-7; v_call: TRBV28; d_call: NA; clone_size: NA; cdr3_aa: CASSLDSVYLPTYEQYF; cdr3_nt: TGTGCCAGCAGTTTAGACAGCGTCTACCTCCCGACCTACGAGCAGTACTTC
j_call: TRBJ2-3; v_call: TRBV29-1; d_call: TRBD2; clone_size: NA; cdr3_aa: CSVGLAEADTQYF; cdr3_nt: TGCAGCGTTGGACTAGCGGAGGCAGATACGCAGTATTTT
j_call: TRBJ2-7; v_call: TRBV7-9; d_call: NA; clone_size: NA; cdr3_aa: CSSSLVSYEQYF; cdr3_nt: TGTTCCAGCAGCCTAGTATCCTACGAGCAGTACTTC
j_call: TRBJ1-1; v_call: TRBV4-3; d_call: NA; clone_size: NA; cdr3_aa: CASSQGTPGYTEAFF; cdr3_nt: TGCGCCAGCAGCCAAGGAACACCGGGGTACACTGAAGCTTTCTTT
j_call: TRBJ1-5; v_call: TRBV27; d_call: TRBD1; clone_size: once; cdr3_aa: CASSWTGRGQPQHF; cdr3_nt: TGTGCCAGCAGTTGGACAGGACGCGGTCAGCCCCAGCATTTT
j_call: TRBJ2-7; v_call: TRBV5-4; d_call: TRBD1; clone_size: NA; cdr3_aa: CASSLGQGGSEQYF; cdr3_nt: TGTGCCAGCAGCTTGGGACAGGGGGGCTCCGAGCAGTACTTC
j_call: TRBJ1-5; v_call: TRBV19; d_call: TRBD1; clone_size: NA; cdr3_aa: CASSISGQGDQPQHF; cdr3_nt: TGTGCCAGTAGTATATCCGGCCAGGGGGATCAGCCCCAGCATTTT
j_call: TRBJ2-7; v_call: TRBV28; d_call: NA; clone_size: few; cdr3_aa: CASSNRAGAVYEQYF; cdr3_nt: TGTGCCAGCAGCAACAGGGCAGGAGCCGTCTACGAGCAGTACTTC
j_call: TRBJ1-2; v_call: TRBV4-3; d_call: NA; clone_size: NA; cdr3_aa: CASSQRNSGGYTF; cdr3_nt: TGCGCCAGCAGCCAGAGGAATTCGGGTGGCTACACCTTC
j_call: TRBJ1-3; v_call: TRBV7-8; d_call: TRBD1; clone_size: NA; cdr3_aa: CASSTQRAGGSGNTIYF; cdr3_nt: TGTGCCAGCAGCACCCAACGGGCAGGGGGCTCTGGAAACACCATATATTTT
j_call: TRBJ2-5; v_call: TRBV4-3; d_call: NA; clone_size: NA; cdr3_aa: CASSQALGGRETQYF; cdr3_nt: TGCGCCAGCAGCCAAGCCCTAGGAGGTCGGGAGACCCAGTACTTC
j_call: TRBJ1-6; v_call: TRBV7-8; d_call: NA; clone_size: NA; cdr3_aa: CASSLFGIRIASYNSPLHF; cdr3_nt: TGTGCCAGCAGCTTATTTGGTATACGTATAGCCTCCTATAATTCACCCCTCCACTTT
j_call: TRBJ1-5; v_call: TRBV5-6; d_call: TRBD1; clone_size: NA; cdr3_aa: CASSPGQGNQPQHF; cdr3_nt: TGTGCCAGCAGCCCGGGACAGGGCAATCAGCCCCAGCATTTT
j_call: TRBJ1-4; v_call: TRBV28; d_call: TRBD1; clone_size: NA; cdr3_aa: CASSFYRGNEKLFF; cdr3_nt: TGTGCCAGCAGTTTTTACAGGGGTAATGAAAAACTGTTTTTT
j_call: TRBJ1-1; v_call: TRBV19; d_call: NA; clone_size: few; cdr3_aa: CASSTTGRAEAFF; cdr3_nt: TGTGCCAGTAGTACTACAGGGAGGGCTGAAGCTTTCTTT
j_call: TRBJ2-6; v_call: TRBV19; d_call: TRBD2; clone_size: NA; cdr3_aa: CASSMGREIPIRGANVLTF; cdr3_nt: TGTGCCAGTAGTATGGGGCGGGAGATCCCAATAAGGGGGGCCAACGTCCTGACTTTC
j_call: TRBJ1-4; v_call: TRBV28; d_call: TRBD1; clone_size: NA; cdr3_aa: CASSFEEAGTGGEKLFF; cdr3_nt: TGTGCCAGCAGTTTTGAAGAAGCCGGGACAGGCGGAGAAAAACTGTTTTTT
j_call: TRBJ2-7; v_call: TRBV5-6; d_call: TRBD1; clone_size: NA; cdr3_aa: CASRPTGVSYEQYF; cdr3_nt: TGTGCCAGCAGACCCACAGGGGTGTCCTACGAGCAGTACTTC
j_call: TRBJ1-3; v_call: TRBV7-2; d_call: NA; clone_size: NA; cdr3_aa: CASSSRVSGSGNTIYF; cdr3_nt: TGTGCCAGCAGCTCCAGGGTCTCTGGTTCTGGAAACACCATATATTTT
j_call: TRBJ2-3; v_call: TRBV28; d_call: TRBD2; clone_size: NA; cdr3_aa: CASREGLAGLTDTQYF; cdr3_nt: TGTGCCAGCAGGGAGGGACTAGCGGGGCTCACAGATACGCAGTATTTT
j_call: TRBJ1-1; v_call: TRBV28; d_call: TRBD1; clone_size: NA; cdr3_aa: CAAPGPRDRVNTEAFF; cdr3_nt: TGTGCCGCCCCCGGTCCCCGGGACAGGGTAAACACTGAAGCTTTCTTT
j_call: TRBJ2-7; v_call: TRBV5-6; d_call: TRBD2; clone_size: NA; cdr3_aa: CASSHPSGSNEQYF; cdr3_nt: TGTGCCAGCAGCCATCCTAGCGGGAGTAACGAGCAGTACTTC
j_call: TRBJ2-2; v_call: TRBV14; d_call: TRBD2; clone_size: NA; cdr3_aa: CASSYLAGGPNTGELFF; cdr3_nt: TGTGCCAGCAGCTATCTAGCGGGGGGACCGAACACCGGGGAGCTGTTTTTT
j_call: TRBJ2-2; v_call: TRBV28; d_call: NA; clone_size: once; cdr3_aa: CASRGNRAYPLFF; cdr3_nt: TGTGCCAGCAGGGGTAACAGGGCCTACCCGCTGTTTTTT
j_call: TRBJ2-5; v_call: TRBV7-2; d_call: NA; clone_size: NA; cdr3_aa: CASSLSGDQETQYF; cdr3_nt: TGTGCCAGCAGCTTATCAGGGGACCAAGAGACCCAGTACTTC
j_call: TRBJ2-5; v_call: TRBV7-9; d_call: NA; clone_size: NA; cdr3_aa: CASSPQGKETQYF; cdr3_nt: TGTGCCAGCAGCCCCCAGGGGAAAGAGACCCAGTACTTC
j_call: TRBJ2-1; v_call: TRBV11-3; d_call: NA; clone_size: NA; cdr3_aa: CASSSSERSYNEQFF; cdr3_nt: TGTGCCAGCAGCTCGAGCGAACGCTCCTACAATGAGCAGTTCTTC
j_call: TRBJ2-3; v_call: TRBV5-1; d_call: NA; clone_size: NA; cdr3_aa: CASSPIAGTEADTQYF; cdr3_nt: TGCGCCAGCAGCCCGATAGCGGGGACAGAGGCAGATACGCAGTATTTT
j_call: TRBJ1-5; v_call: TRBV19; d_call: TRBD1; clone_size: NA; cdr3_aa: CASSIDHGTGVGRPINQPQHF; cdr3_nt: TGTGCCAGTAGTATAGACCACGGGACAGGGGTAGGCAGGCCTATAAATCAGCCCCAGCATTTT
j_call: TRBJ1-1; v_call: TRBV30; d_call: NA; clone_size: few; cdr3_aa: CASRGTEAFF; cdr3_nt: TGTGCCTCCAGAGGAACTGAAGCTTTCTTT
j_call: TRBJ2-7; v_call: TRBV7-9; d_call: TRBD2; clone_size: NA; cdr3_aa: CSSSLGLAGAHEQYF; cdr3_nt: TGTTCCAGCAGCTTAGGTCTAGCGGGAGCGCACGAGCAGTACTTC
j_call: TRBJ2-1; v_call: TRBV19; d_call: NA; clone_size: NA; cdr3_aa: CASVQSGGSYNEQFF; cdr3_nt: TGTGCCAGCGTACAGTCAGGAGGCTCCTACAATGAGCAGTTCTTC
j_call: TRBJ2-6; v_call: TRBV4-2; d_call: NA; clone_size: NA; cdr3_aa: CASSQDGLRLYSGANVLTF; cdr3_nt: TGTGCCAGCAGCCAAGATGGTTTAAGACTTTACTCTGGGGCCAACGTCCTGACTTTC
j_call: TRBJ1-1; v_call: TRBV7-3; d_call: TRBD1; clone_size: few; cdr3_aa: CASSSDRDTEAFF; cdr3_nt: TGTGCCAGCAGCTCTGACAGGGACACTGAAGCTTTCTTT
j_call: TRBJ1-3; v_call: TRBV7-9; d_call: TRBD1; clone_size: few; cdr3_aa: CSSSLAQTGPSSGNTIYF; cdr3_nt: TGTTCCAGCAGCTTAGCCCAGACAGGGCCTTCCTCTGGAAACACCATATATTTT
j_call: TRBJ1-6; v_call: TRBV19; d_call: TRBD1; clone_size: NA; cdr3_aa: CASSVARQGANSPLHF; cdr3_nt: TGTGCCAGTAGTGTCGCGAGACAGGGGGCCAATTCACCCCTCCACTTT
j_call: TRBJ1-5; v_call: TRBV28; d_call: NA; clone_size: NA; cdr3_aa: CASTLRGHPGGNQPQHF; cdr3_nt: TGTGCCAGCACTCTTCGAGGACACCCAGGGGGCAATCAGCCCCAGCATTTT
j_call: TRBJ1-5; v_call: TRBV27; d_call: NA; clone_size: NA; cdr3_aa: CASSLGSNQPQHF; cdr3_nt: TGTGCCAGCAGTTTAGGCAGCAATCAGCCCCAGCATTTT
j_call: TRBJ1-2; v_call: TRBV7-8; d_call: NA; clone_size: NA; cdr3_aa: CASSHSRAASYGYTF; cdr3_nt: TGTGCCAGCAGCCACAGCAGGGCCGCGTCGTATGGCTACACCTTC
j_call: TRBJ2-6; v_call: TRBV5-1; d_call: TRBD2; clone_size: few; cdr3_aa: CASSLAASGAYSGANVLTF; cdr3_nt: TGCGCCAGCAGCTTGGCGGCTAGCGGGGCCTACTCTGGGGCCAACGTCCTGACTTTC
j_call: TRBJ1-1; v_call: TRBV14; d_call: TRBD1; clone_size: few; cdr3_aa: CASSVQGQNTEAFF; cdr3_nt: TGTGCCAGCAGCGTACAGGGGCAGAACACTGAAGCTTTCTTT
j_call: TRBJ2-7; v_call: TRBV4-1; d_call: NA; clone_size: once; cdr3_aa: CASSPREFYEQYF; cdr3_nt: TGCGCCAGCAGCCCCCGGGAGTTCTACGAGCAGTACTTC
j_call: TRBJ2-1; v_call: TRBV9; d_call: NA; clone_size: NA; cdr3_aa: CASSVASPSSYNEQFF; cdr3_nt: TGTGCCAGCAGCGTAGCTTCCCCCAGCTCCTACAATGAGCAGTTCTTC
j_call: TRBJ2-7; v_call: TRBV7-2; d_call: TRBD1; clone_size: NA; cdr3_aa: CASSSDRGDEQYF; cdr3_nt: TGTGCCAGCAGCTCCGACAGGGGAGACGAGCAGTACTTC